This T cell receptor (beta chain) was sequenced in a study of radiation and T cells in renal cell carcinoma. Time point noted: blood 4 weeks post-SBRT, at nephrectomy. Treatment defined: 15 Gy SBRT to primary tumor, nephrectomy 4 weeks later. Nephrectomy followed 15 Gy stereotactic body radiation by 4 weeks. Clear cell pathology was present in this patient's renal cell carcinoma. Broader study findings: Without pretreatment biopsies, baseline tumor clonotype presence was undetermined. Top tumor clonotypes rose in blood 2 weeks post-radiation, then contracted.

The CDR3 consists of 13 residues. V lost 7 bases to trimming and J lost 0 bases, with 9 bases between them. The germline V gene has CDR1 MNHEY and CDR2 SVGAGI. The data were produced by immunoSEQ multiplex PCR, yet TCRdb's version contains in-frame clones alone and is incomplete. The table shows about 86,000 clones, with 85% occurring only once. As for this clone: What it recognizes is unknown.

The chain joins TRBV6-5 to TRBJ1-1; D is unresolved. The sequence came from a man in his fifties or sixties with renal cell carcinoma. The sequencing here drew on blood, taken from a patient whose treatment included radiotherapy and nephrectomy. CDR3 residues: CASTSFLNTEAFF. In DNA, the CDR3 is TGTGCCAGCACCTCTTTTTTGAACACTGAAGCTTTCTTT.